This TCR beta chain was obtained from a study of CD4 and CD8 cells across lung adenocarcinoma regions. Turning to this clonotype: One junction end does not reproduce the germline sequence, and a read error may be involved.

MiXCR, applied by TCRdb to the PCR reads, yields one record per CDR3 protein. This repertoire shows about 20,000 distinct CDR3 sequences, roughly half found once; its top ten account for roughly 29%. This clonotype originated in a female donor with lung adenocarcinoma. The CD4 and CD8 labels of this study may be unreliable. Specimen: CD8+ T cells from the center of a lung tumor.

The chain's CDR3 is CASSVSRLSSKNTQYF. DNA of the CDR3: TGTGCCAGCAGTGTATCCCGGCTGTCAAGCAAAAACACTCAGTACTTC. The V gene is TRBV27, the J gene TRBJ2-4; no clear D. Germline CDR1 reads MNHEY; CDR2 reads SMNVEV (reference sequence). The CDR3 is 16 residues long.